Below, 11 T cell receptor beta chains from the same sample are listed, as sequenced in a study of T cell responses to AZD1222 COVID-19 vaccine. Generated by immunoSEQ multiplex PCR, the TCRdb table keeps only in-frame clones and is missing some. The sample records around 140,000 clones, roughly 91% being singletons. The input for sequencing was peripheral blood, taken 28 days after the second AZD1222 dose. These receptors all come from an adult who received the AZD1222 COVID-19 vaccine.

The count of this clone is one. This rearrangement joins TRBV15 to TRBJ1-2; D uncertain. Germline CDR1 LNHNV, CDR2 YYDKDF (reference sequence). The CDR3 runs to 16 residues. With 1 base removed from V and 4 bases from J, the gap between germline ends came to 16 bases. The chain's CDR3 is CATSRGGSLDFYGYTF. For the CDR3, the DNA is TGTGCCACCAGCAGAGGTGGATCATTGGACTTCTATGGCTACACCTTC.

This rearrangement joins TRBV3-1 (or the pseudogene TRBV3-2) to TRBJ2-7; unclear D gene. The V gene lost 3 bases and the J gene lost 4 bases, with 10 bases spanning the gap. Looked up from germline, CDR1 is LGHDT and CDR2 is YNNKEL (reference sequence). The CDR3 contains 13 residues. CDR3 in DNA: TGTGCCAGCAGCCACCCGCGTGTATACGAGCAGTACTTC. Encoded protein: CASSHPRVYEQYF.

The chain uses TRBV9 and TRBJ2-2, with D hard to call. Looked up from germline, CDR1 is SGDLS and CDR2 is YYNGEE. This CDR3 has 16 residues. V was cut by 3 bases and J by 0 bases, with 12 bases left in between. The CDR3 bases are TGTGCCAGCAGCGCCTACAGTGCCCCGAACACCGGGGAGCTGTTTTTT. Its protein product is CASSAYSAPNTGELFF.

The gene calls are TRBV5-6 and TRBJ1-1; unclear D gene. Germline CDR1 SGHDT, CDR2 YYEEEE. The CDR3 length is 13 residues. Trimming cost V 2 bases and J 4 bases, with 9 bases left between them. CDR3 DNA: TGTGCCAGCAGCTTAGGGTCGGGCACTGAAGCTTTCTTT. Its protein is CASSLGSGTEAFF.

This clone has a single count. The chain recombines TRBV3-1 (or the pseudogene TRBV3-2) with TRBJ1-2; D might be TRBD1 (5 bases). V lost 0 bases and J lost 4, with 6 bases in between. This CDR3 has 13 residues. The germline V gene encodes CDR1 LGHDT and CDR2 YNNKEL (reference sequence). CDR3 nucleotide sequence: TGTGCCAGCAGCCAAGATACAGGCTATGGCTACACCTTC. The encoded protein is CASSQDTGYGYTF.

The chain is built from TRBV19 and TRBJ1-3, with D maybe TRBD1 (6 bases). The CDR3 covers 16 residues. The germline V gene has CDR1 LNHDA and CDR2 SQIVND (reference sequence). Trimming took 5 bases from V and 0 from J, leaving 14 bases between them. CDR3 region: CASSVRDKSSGNTIYF. The CDR3 DNA sequence: TGTGCCAGTAGTGTCCGGGACAAGAGCTCTGGAAACACCATATATTTT.

The rearrangement uses TRBV27 and TRBJ1-5; D is possibly TRBD1 (5 bases). V was trimmed by 5 bases and J by 3 bases, leaving 14 bases between them. Germline V gives CDR1 MNHEY, CDR2 SMNVEV (reference sequence). The CDR3 length is 15 residues. In nucleotides, the CDR3 is TGTGCCAGCAGTCGATACGGACACACCAATCAGCCCCAGCATTTT. It codes for CASSRYGHTNQPQHF.

The CDR3 region has the DNA TGTGCCAGCAGCTCGGACAGGCGAAATCAGCCCCAGCATTTT. This gives the protein CASSSDRRNQPQHF. The rearrangement uses TRBV5-6 and TRBJ1-5; 7 bases match TRBD1. Trimming at V came to 3 bases and at J to 4 bases, leaving 4 bases not matched to a gene. This CDR3 spans 14 amino acids. The germline V gene encodes CDR1 SGHDT and CDR2 YYEEEE.

The CDR3 loop reads CASSRTGLYGYTF. The CDR3 nucleotides are TGTGCCAGCAGTCGCACAGGGCTCTATGGCTACACCTTC. The rearrangement uses TRBV6-5 and TRBJ1-2, with a possible D match to TRBD1 (6 bases). The CDR3 is 13 residues long. The V gene's germline CDR1 is MNHEY and CDR2 SVGAGI. V lost 5 bases, J lost 4 bases, and 11 bases lay in between.

This clone has just a few counts. The chain carries TRBV4-2 and TRBJ2-5; 8 nucleotides agree with TRBD2. Germline V gene lookup returns CDR1 LGHNA and CDR2 YNFKEQ. Trimming cost V 0 bases and J 1 base; bases outside gene matches: 1. The CDR3 has 15 residues. DNA for the CDR3: TGTGCCAGCAGCCAAGATCGGGAGGGCCAAGAGACCCAGTACTTC. Protein sequence: CASSQDREGQETQYF.

This clone was seen just once. This sequence joins TRBV7-9 and TRBJ2-2, with a weak D call TRBD1 (5 bases). The CDR3 runs to 16 residues. Germline V gene lookup returns CDR1 SEHNR and CDR2 FQNEAQ (reference sequence). V lost 4 bases to trimming and J lost 5 bases, with 17 bases between them. The CDR3 spells CASSSRRGANTGELFF. The CDR3 DNA is TGTGCCAGCAGCTCCCGGCGTGGGGCTAATACCGGGGAGCTGTTTTTT.